The T cell receptor (beta chain) under discussion was sequenced for a study of Graves' ophthalmopathy and Graves' hyperthyroidism. For the study at large: Stable hyperthyroidism meant no ophthalmopathy within 18 months of follow-up.

This CDR3 is built from 15 residues. V lost 5 bases and J lost 5; bases outside the gene matches: 7. CDR1 is SEHNR and CDR2 is FQNEAQ in the germline V gene (reference sequence). For repertoire sequencing, the TCR beta CDR3 regions were amplified from RNA transcripts. First-round RT-PCR relied on HTBI primers, and a second-round multiplex PCR came next. One entry per CDR3 protein results from TCRdb running MiXCR on the multiplex PCR reads. This sample carries about 1.2 million distinct CDR3 sequences, 35% to 45% of them seen once, and the ten largest clones take approximately 12%. This clonotype was obtained from an adult man with Graves' hyperthyroidism. The sample comprised peripheral blood or thyroid tissue (not recorded which). J is TRBJ1-2 and V is TRBV7-9, with 11 nucleotides matching TRBD1. The CDR3 DNA follows: TGTGCCAGCAGCGGGGACAGGGGGGGCGGATATGGCTACACCTTC. It specifies CASSGDRGGGYGYTF.